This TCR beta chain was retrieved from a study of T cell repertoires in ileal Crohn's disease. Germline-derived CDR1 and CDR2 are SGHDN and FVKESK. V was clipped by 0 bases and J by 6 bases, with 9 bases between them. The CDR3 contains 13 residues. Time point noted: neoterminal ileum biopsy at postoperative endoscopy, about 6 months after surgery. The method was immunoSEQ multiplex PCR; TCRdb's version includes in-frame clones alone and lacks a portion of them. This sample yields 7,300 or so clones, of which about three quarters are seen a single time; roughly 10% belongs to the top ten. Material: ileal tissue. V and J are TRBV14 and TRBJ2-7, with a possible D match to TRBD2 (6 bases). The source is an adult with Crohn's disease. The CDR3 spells CASSQDVGGEQYF. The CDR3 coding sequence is TGTGCCAGCAGCCAAGATGTGGGGGGCGAGCAGTACTTC.